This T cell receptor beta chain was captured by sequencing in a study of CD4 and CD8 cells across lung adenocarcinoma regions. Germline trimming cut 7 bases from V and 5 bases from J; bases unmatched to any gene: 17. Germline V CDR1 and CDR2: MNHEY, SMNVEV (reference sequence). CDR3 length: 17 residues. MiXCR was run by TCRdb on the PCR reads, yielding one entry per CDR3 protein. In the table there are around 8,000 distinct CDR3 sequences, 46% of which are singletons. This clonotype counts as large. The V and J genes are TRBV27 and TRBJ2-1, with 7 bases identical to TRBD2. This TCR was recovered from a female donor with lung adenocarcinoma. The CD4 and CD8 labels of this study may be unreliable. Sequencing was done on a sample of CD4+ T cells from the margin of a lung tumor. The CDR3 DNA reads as TGTGCCAGCAAGCCCCTGTGGGCTAGCGGATCAAACAATGAGCAGTTCTTC. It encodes CASKPLWASGSNNEQFF.